Listed below are T cell receptor beta chains from one sample, sequenced in a study of blood T cell repertoires in COVID-19. Generated by immunoSEQ multiplex PCR, the TCRdb table keeps only in-frame clones and is missing some. The data hold 300,000 to 400,000 clones, with roughly 87% observed a single time. Material for sequencing was peripheral blood. The receptors shown here come from a man aged 25-40 years with COVID-19, enrolled during active disease. Both conserved end residues are part of each CDR3. The listing skips clone size in some rows; elsewhere it reads once, few, many or a size class.

size,V,CDR3
.,TRBV2,CASSEALQREEQFF
.,TRBV5-4,CASSPGGGQGNYEQYF
.,TRBV3-1/TRBV3-2,CASSLLSGYGYTF
.,TRBV7-2,CASSQDREVGGYTF
few,TRBV19,CASRGQINSPLHF
.,TRBV5-1,CASSLVGQGGNTEAFF
.,TRBV25-1,CASSTSGTGQFF
.,TRBV9,CASSVAGNLRETQYF
.,TRBV2,CASSLRETTLQETQYF
.,TRBV19,CASSIGQGKWMNTEAFF
.,TRBV18,CASSPYGQVNTEAFF
.,TRBV9,CASSVGLTGKGGYTF
once,TRBV3-1/TRBV3-2,CASSQGAANTEAFF
.,TRBV1,CTSSQVQGGKVNEQFF
once,TRBV27,CASKIGRPTETQYF
many,TRBV29-1,CSAGTSGTEQYF
.,TRBV7-2,CASSLGGGLAYEQYF
.,TRBV6-5,CASSPYRGNTEAFF
.,TRBV28,CASSPGGTSGILGEQFF
once,TRBV19,CASSGQYNQPQHF
once,TRBV7-9,CASSIRQNNEKLFF
.,TRBV19,CASSDRGSWNEQFF
once,TRBV19,CASSIVYRQDMYNEQFF
.,TRBV21-1,CASSTLRDRGVYEQYF
.,TRBV10-3,CAISRNRGDSPLHF
.,TRBV6-2/TRBV6-3,CASSYFGTGAYEQYF
.,TRBV28,CASSAPGEGSTEAFF
.,TRBV12-3/TRBV12-4,CASSRQGTETQYF
.,TRBV19,CASLSGGAYSWDTEAFF
.,TRBV29-1,CSVNDRATGELFF
.,TRBV19,CASSIDPTDSYEQYF